The 6 T cell receptor beta chains below come from one sample, sequenced in a study of cytomegalovirus exposure and HLA in healthy donors. PCR used 60 Vbeta primers and 13 Jbeta primers. Data came from immunoSEQ multiplex PCR; TCRdb stores just in-frame clones and leaves some out. The repertoire holds approximately 130,000 clones, with roughly three fifths as singletons. Input material: PBMCs. Source of these receptors: a woman aged 35 to 49 in good health and CMV-seronegative.

The chain joins TRBV19 to TRBJ1-1; D is possibly TRBD1 (6 bases). Trimming cost V 5 bases and J 2 bases, with 12 bases left between them. The CDR3 runs to 14 residues. CDR1 and CDR2 (germline): LNHDA, SQIVND (reference sequence). CDR3 in DNA: TGTGCCAGTAGTGCAACAGGGTTTAACACTGAAGCTTTCTTT. It translates to CASSATGFNTEAFF.

V is TRBV10-2 and J is TRBJ1-4; a possible D gene is TRBD1 (5 bases). The germline gives CDR1 WSHSY, CDR2 SAAADI. Trimming removed 3 bases from V and 10 bases from J, with 12 bases in between. The CDR3 has 13 residues. The CDR3, as DNA: TGCGCCAGCAGTGAACTGGCGCAGGGAAAACTGTTTTTT. This encodes CASSELAQGKLFF.

This rearrangement joins TRBV7-9 to TRBJ1-1; possibly TRBD1 for D (5 bases). V gave up 4 bases and J gave up 4 bases, with 16 bases separating them. CDR3 length: 15 amino acids. Germline lookup yields CDR1 SEHNR and CDR2 FQNEAQ (reference sequence). CDR3: CASSSRPQGPTEAFF. In DNA, the CDR3 is TGTGCCAGCAGCTCCCGACCTCAGGGCCCCACTGAAGCTTTCTTT.

This chain uses TRBV2 with TRBJ2-1, with 12 bases lining up with TRBD2. V lost 7 bases and J lost 7; bases outside the gene matches: 5. Germline V gives CDR1 SNHLY, CDR2 FYNNEI. The length of the CDR3 is 14 residues. CDR3 in DNA: TGTGCCAGCACCCTAGCGGGGGGGCGGAATGAGCAGTTCTTC. Amino acid sequence: CASTLAGGRNEQFF.

This chain connects TRBV28 to TRBJ1-5; D is possibly TRBD1 (6 bases). Germline V CDR1 and CDR2: MDHEN, SYDVKM. The V gene lost 6 bases and the J gene lost 3 bases, with 15 bases spanning the gap. The CDR3 runs 15 residues. The CDR3 bases are TGTGCCAGCAGCCAACAGGGAAGGGCCAATCAGCCCCAGCATTTT. Residues: CASSQQGRANQPQHF. Full variable domain (outside the CDR3, taken from reference TRBV28 and TRBJ1-5): DVKVTQSSRYLVKRTGEKVFLECVQDMDHENMFWYRQDPGLGLRLIYFSYDVKMKEKGDIPEGYSVSREKKERFSLILESASTNQTSMYLCASSQQGRANQPQHFGDGTRLSIL.

This chain links TRBV18 with TRBJ2-2; D not certain. The germline V gene has CDR1 KGHSH and CDR2 LQKENI. CDR3 length equals 13 residues. V was cut by 3 bases and J by 5 bases, with 7 bases left in between. CDR3 protein: CASSPLKTGELFF. The CDR3 DNA sequence: TGTGCCAGCTCACCGCTAAAAACCGGGGAGCTGTTTTTT.